Below, one T cell receptor (beta chain) is given with its context. Each participant's cohort was designated according to participant-reported clinical history. Recovered status in Cohort 3 required two negative PCRs, clearance, or symptom resolution. Per the original data handling: From reference gene primer amplification, estimates of nucleated cell counts were derived. Clones were read by immunoSEQ multiplex PCR, and TCRdb kept only the in-frame ones, dropping some. V and J calls and clone size are those listed in that table; D and trimming were worked out from the DNA. The sample records around 310,000 clones, roughly 86% being singletons. The CDR3 consists of 15 residues. The germline V gene has CDR1 SNHLY and CDR2 FYNNEI. With V trimmed by 7 bases and J by 5 bases, 6 bases remained unmatched. This specimen comes from a study of blood T cell repertoires in COVID-19.

The sample taken for sequencing was PBMCs or T cells enriched from blood (not recorded which). V is TRBV2 and J is TRBJ2-2; TRBD1 matches at 11 bases. The clonotype was recovered from a woman younger than 45 who had recovered from COVID-19. In nucleotides, the CDR3 is TGTGCCAGCACCCCGGGGACAGGGGGGACCGGGGAGCTGTTTTTT. Amino acids: CASTPGTGGTGELFF.